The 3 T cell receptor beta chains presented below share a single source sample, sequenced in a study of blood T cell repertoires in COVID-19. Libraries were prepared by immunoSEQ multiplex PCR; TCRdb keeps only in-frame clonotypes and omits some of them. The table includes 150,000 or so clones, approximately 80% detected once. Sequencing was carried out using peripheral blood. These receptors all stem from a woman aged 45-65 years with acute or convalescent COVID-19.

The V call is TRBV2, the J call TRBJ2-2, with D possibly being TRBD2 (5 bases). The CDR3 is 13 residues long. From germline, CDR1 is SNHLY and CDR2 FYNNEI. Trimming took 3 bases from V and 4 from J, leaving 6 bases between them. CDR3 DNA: TGTGCCAGCAGTGAGCGGGTCACCGGGGAGCTGTTTTTT. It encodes CASSERVTGELFF. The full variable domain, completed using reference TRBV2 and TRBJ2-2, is EPEVTQTPSHQVTQMGQEVILRCVPISNHLYFYWYRQILGQKVEFLVSFYNNEISEKSEIFDDQFSVERPDGSNFTLKIRSTKLEDSAMYFCASSERVTGELFFGEGSRLTVL.

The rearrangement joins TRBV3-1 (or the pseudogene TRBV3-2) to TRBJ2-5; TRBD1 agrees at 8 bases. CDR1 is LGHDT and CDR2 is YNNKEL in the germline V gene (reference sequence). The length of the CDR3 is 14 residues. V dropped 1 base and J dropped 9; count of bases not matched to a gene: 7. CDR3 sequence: CASSQAGTGSAQYF. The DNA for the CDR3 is TGTGCCAGCAGCCAAGCAGGGACAGGATCGGCCCAGTACTTC.

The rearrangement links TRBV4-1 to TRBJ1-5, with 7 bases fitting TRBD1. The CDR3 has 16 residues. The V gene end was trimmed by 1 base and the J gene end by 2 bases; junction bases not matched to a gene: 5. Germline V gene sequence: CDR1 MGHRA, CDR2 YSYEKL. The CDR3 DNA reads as TGCGCCAGCAGCCAAGGCAGGGGGTTTGGCAATCAGCCCCAGCATTTT. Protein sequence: CASSQGRGFGNQPQHF.